Below are 11 T cell receptor beta chains sequenced from a single sample in a study of T cell changes during pregnancy in multiple sclerosis. Profiling relied on immunoSEQ multiplex PCR, and the TCRdb table lists in-frame clones only, not all of them. The sample lists 35,000 to 45,000 clones; roughly 90% were seen once. The source was peripheral blood, collected in the second trimester of pregnancy. These receptors came from a female donor in good health, enrolled as a control in a pregnancy study.

There are a few counts of this clone. The CDR3 is CASSLSFQETQYF. The DNA of the CDR3 is TGTGCCAGCAGCTTAAGCTTCCAAGAGACCCAGTACTTC. The chain has TRBV7-2 and TRBJ2-5; unclear D gene. Germline values: CDR1 SGHTA, CDR2 FQGNSA. The length of the CDR3 is 13 residues. The germline V and J ends were trimmed by 2 bases and 1 base, with 5 bases remaining between them.

The chain employs TRBV18 and TRBJ2-7, with D possibly matching TRBD2 (5 bases). V was cut by 6 bases and J by 6 bases, with 9 bases left in between. The CDR3 runs 11 residues. CDR1 KGHSH and CDR2 LQKENI come from the germline V gene. CDR3 in DNA: TGTGCCAGCTCGTCAGAGGGCGAGCAGTACTTC. Its protein product is CASSSEGEQYF.

V gene TRBV5-5 combines with J gene TRBJ2-4; TRBD2 agrees at 10 bases. V gave up 4 bases and J gave up 0 bases; unmatched junction bases: 7. Germline V lookup: CDR1 SGHKS, CDR2 YYEKEE (reference sequence). This CDR3 is 17 amino acids long. CDR3 nucleotides: TGTGCCAGCAGCCAAATAGCGGGGGGCATAGCCAAAAACATTCAGTACTTC. This sequence encodes CASSQIAGGIAKNIQYF.

In its sample, this clone was seen once. This chain connects TRBV27 to TRBJ1-4, with D perhaps TRBD1 (5 bases). From germline, CDR1 is MNHEY and CDR2 SMNVEV (reference sequence). The CDR3 is 15 residues long. V lost 6 bases and J lost 5, with 16 bases in between. The CDR3 region is CASSSEAGPNEKLFF. CDR3 in DNA: TGTGCCAGCAGCTCCGAGGCGGGGCCGAATGAAAAACTGTTTTTT.

The chain employs TRBV6-5 and TRBJ2-5; maybe TRBD2 (6 bases). The V end was cut by 2 bases, the J end by 5 bases, with 9 bases between. CDR1 is MNHEY and CDR2 is SVGAGI in the germline V gene. The CDR3 sequence is 13 residues long. DNA of the CDR3: TGTGCCAGCAGTTACATAGGGAGGGAGACCCAGTACTTC. Its translation is CASSYIGRETQYF.

The rearrangement joins TRBV6-5 to TRBJ1-2; TRBD1 agrees at 11 bases. The CDR3 length is 14 residues. After removal of 4 bases from V and 6 bases from J, the junction contained 4 bases not matched to a gene. Germline lookup yields CDR1 MNHEY and CDR2 SVGAGI. The CDR3 sequence: CASSLMGQGDGYTF. CDR3 bases: TGTGCCAGCAGTTTGATGGGACAGGGGGATGGCTACACCTTC.

The rearrangement joins TRBV14 to TRBJ2-1; 16 nucleotides match TRBD2. CDR3 size: 18 residues. Germline V gene data show CDR1 as SGHDN and CDR2 as FVKESK. V lost 0 bases, J lost 4 bases, and 3 bases stayed unmatched. The CDR3 sequence: CASSQDWGLAGGYNEQFF. In DNA form, the CDR3 reads TGTGCCAGCAGCCAAGATTGGGGACTAGCGGGGGGGTACAATGAGCAGTTCTTC.

The chain employs TRBV19 and TRBJ1-2; possibly TRBD1 for D (6 bases). Germline V gene lookup returns CDR1 LNHDA and CDR2 SQIVND (reference sequence). V lost 5 bases and J 7 bases, leaving 14 bases between the germline ends. The CDR3 runs to 13 residues. CDR3 sequence (DNA): TGTGCCAGTAGTCCAACAGGGTGGAGTGGCTACACCTTC. Protein: CASSPTGWSGYTF.

The chain is built from TRBV14 and TRBJ1-2; no firm D call. Germline V gene lookup returns CDR1 SGHDN and CDR2 FVKESK. The V and J ends lost 4 bases and 3 bases respectively, with 6 bases between them. The CDR3 contains 12 residues. Here the CDR3 reads CASSPTDYGYTF. The CDR3 DNA sequence: TGTGCCAGCAGCCCAACAGACTATGGCTACACCTTC.

In the case of this clone: Relative to the germline gene, one junction end is altered; a read error may explain this. The chain combines TRBV7-2 with TRBJ2-7; 8 bases fit TRBD2. This CDR3 spans 16 amino acids. Germline-derived CDR1 and CDR2 are SGHTA and FQGNSA. For the CDR3, the DNA is TGTGTCAGCAGCTTAGGAGGTAGCGGGGTTCGGTACGAGCAGTACTTC. This sequence encodes CVSSLGGSGVRYEQYF. The full variable domain, in which reference TRBV7-2 and TRBJ2-7 provide the parts outside the CDR3, is GAGVSQSPSNKVTEKGKDVELRCDPISGHTALYWYRQSLGQGLEFLIYFQGNSAPDKSGLPSDRFSAERTGGSVSTLTIQRTQQEDSAVYLCVSSLGGSGVRYEQYFGPGTRLTVT.

This chain uses TRBV19 with TRBJ2-5; the D gene is possibly TRBD1 (6 bases). Per the germline V gene, CDR1 is LNHDA and CDR2 is SQIVND (reference sequence). The V end was cut by 6 bases, the J end by 0 bases, with 8 bases between. This CDR3 is built from 13 residues. CDR3 in amino acids: CASSQGYQETQYF. As DNA, the CDR3 is TGTGCCAGTAGCCAGGGGTACCAAGAGACCCAGTACTTC.